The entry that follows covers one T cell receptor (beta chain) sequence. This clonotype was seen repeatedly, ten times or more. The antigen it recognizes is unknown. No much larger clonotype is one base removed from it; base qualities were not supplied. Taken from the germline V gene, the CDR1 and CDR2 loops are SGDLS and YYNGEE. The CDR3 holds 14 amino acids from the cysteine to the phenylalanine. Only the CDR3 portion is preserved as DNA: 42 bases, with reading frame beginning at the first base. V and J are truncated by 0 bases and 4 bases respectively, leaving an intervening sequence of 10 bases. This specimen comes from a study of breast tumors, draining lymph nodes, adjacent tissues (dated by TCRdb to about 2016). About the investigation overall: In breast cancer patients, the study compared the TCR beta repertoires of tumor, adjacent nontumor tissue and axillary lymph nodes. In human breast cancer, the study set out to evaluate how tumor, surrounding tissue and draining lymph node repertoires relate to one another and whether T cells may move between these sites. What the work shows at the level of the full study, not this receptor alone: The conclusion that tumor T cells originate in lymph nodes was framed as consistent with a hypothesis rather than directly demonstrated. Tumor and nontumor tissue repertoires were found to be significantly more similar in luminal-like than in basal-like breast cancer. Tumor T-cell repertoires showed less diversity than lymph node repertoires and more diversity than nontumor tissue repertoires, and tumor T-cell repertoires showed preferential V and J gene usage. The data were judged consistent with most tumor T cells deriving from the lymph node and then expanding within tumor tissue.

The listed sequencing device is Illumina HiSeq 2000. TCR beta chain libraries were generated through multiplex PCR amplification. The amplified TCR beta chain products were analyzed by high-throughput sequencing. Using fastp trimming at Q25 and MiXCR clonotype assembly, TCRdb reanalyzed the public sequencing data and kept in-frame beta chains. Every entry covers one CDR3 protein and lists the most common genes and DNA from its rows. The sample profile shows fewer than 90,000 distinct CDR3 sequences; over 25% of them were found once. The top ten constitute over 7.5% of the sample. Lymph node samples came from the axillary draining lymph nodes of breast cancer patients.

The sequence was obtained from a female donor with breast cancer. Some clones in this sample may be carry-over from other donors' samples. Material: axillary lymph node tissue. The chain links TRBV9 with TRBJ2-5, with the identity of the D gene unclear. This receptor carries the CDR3 CASSVDPGRETQYF. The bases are TGTGCCAGCAGCGTAGATCCCGGTCGAGAGACCCAGTACTTC.